These 26 T cell receptor beta chains were sequenced from one sample in a study of regulatory T cells in long-lasting Graves disease (dated by TCRdb to about 2021). The sample's time point label is to be understood as: persistent/refractory GD, antithyroid drugs over 5 years with positive TRAb. For both TCR sequencing and RNA sequencing, RNA was extracted from PBMCs using TRIzol. The library was obtained by multiplex PCR. TCRdb lists the instrument as Illumina HiSeq 4000. CDR3 regions were amplified by Arm-PCR with iRepertoire HTBI primers to construct TCR beta libraries. Using fastp at Q25 and MiXCR, TCRdb reprocessed the public reads and kept productive beta chains. Identical CDR3 proteins give one entry, which carries the most common genes and DNA. The sample data list hundreds of thousands of distinct CDR3 sequences, and around 20% of these were observed just once. The ten largest account for about 7.8% of the sample.

Sequenced material: peripheral blood mononuclear cells (PBMCs), taken when the disease was refractory, from a patient treated with antithyroid drugs. These receptors were obtained from a female donor with Graves disease.

This clonotype was detected ten times or more. This sequence joins TRBV28 and TRBJ1-4; weak D call: TRBD1 (5 bases). CDR1 MDHEN and CDR2 SYDVKM come from the germline V gene. Trimming left V 6 bases short and J 8 bases short, with 16 bases between. The length of the CDR3 is 14 residues. For the CDR3, the DNA is TGTGCCAGCAGCCCCATAGGGGTAGGCGAAAAACTGTTTTTT. Encoded protein: CASSPIGVGEKLFF. The full variable domain, rest sourced from reference TRBV28 and TRBJ1-4, is DVKVTQSSRYLVKRTGEKVFLECVQDMDHENMFWYRQDPGLGLRLIYFSYDVKMKEKGDIPEGYSVSREKKERFSLILESASTNQTSMYLCASSPIGVGEKLFFGSGTQLSVL.

J is TRBJ2-1 and V is TRBV9, with TRBD2 matching over 8 bases. The CDR3 spans 17 residues. Germline trimming cut 0 bases from V and 5 bases from J; bases unmatched to any gene: 10. Germline V lookup: CDR1 SGDLS, CDR2 YYNGEE. The CDR3 DNA sequence: TGTGCCAGCAGCGTAGCCCTAAGCGGGCGGGAGGACAATGAGCAGTTCTTC. It codes for CASSVALSGREDNEQFF.

In its sample, this clonotype was seen many times. The V gene is TRBV20-1, the J gene TRBJ1-4, with a tentative D call TRBD1 (6 bases). The CDR3 is 17 amino acids. The germline V gene has CDR1 DFQATT and CDR2 SNEGSKA (reference sequence). Trimming pared 5 bases from V and 7 bases from J, leaving 26 bases between. The CDR3 region is CSAQVFGGTRGGEKLFF. In DNA, the CDR3 is TGCAGTGCTCAGGTCTTTGGGGGCACAAGGGGTGGTGAAAAACTGTTTTTT.

The V call is TRBV18, the J call TRBJ1-5; TRBD1 matches at 12 bases. V lost 1 base and J lost 8; bases outside the gene matches: 3. This CDR3 is 15 amino acids long. CDR1 and CDR2 (germline): KGHSH, LQKENI. CDR3 DNA: TGTGCCAGCTCACCACGTGGGACAGGGGGCGAGCCCCAGCATTTT. This translates into CASSPRGTGGEPQHF.

The V call is TRBV4-1, the J call TRBJ2-4; 9 positions match TRBD1. Unmatched junction bases numbered 6, after V lost 4 bases and J lost 2 bases. There are 16 residues in the CDR3. The germline CDR1 and CDR2 sequences are MGHRA and YSYEKL. CDR3 nucleotide sequence: TGCGCCAGCAGCCTAGGACAGGGGATGACCAAAAACATTCAGTACTTC. Translated: CASSLGQGMTKNIQYF.

The gene calls are TRBV6-2 or TRBV6-3 and TRBJ2-5, with 10 bases lining up with TRBD2. The DNA end is a closer match to TRBJ2-1, so the J assignment may be wrong. The CDR3 extends over 15 amino acids. Germline CDR1 and CDR2: MNHEY and SVGEGT. The CDR3 DNA is TGTGCCAGCAGTTACTCGGGGCTAGCGGGAGTACAGCAGTTCTTC. Translated: CASSYSGLAGVQQFF.

This clonotype was found a few times. Given a much more abundant clone one base away, this may be a read error. The rearrangement links TRBV6-2 or TRBV6-3 to TRBJ2-3, with a tentative D call TRBD2 (6 bases). The CDR3 sequence is 13 residues long. V dropped 5 bases and J dropped 0 bases, with 6 bases sitting between them. Germline values: CDR1 MNHEY, CDR2 SVGEGT. The CDR3 region has the DNA TGTGCCAGCAGTAGCGGGAGCACAGATACGCAGTATTTT. This codes for CASSSGSTDTQYF.

This clonotype was counted at least ten times. The genes are TRBV2 and TRBJ2-7; D gene uncertain. From germline, CDR1 is SNHLY and CDR2 FYNNEI. This CDR3 comprises 11 residues. Trimming left V 8 bases short and J 6 bases short, with 11 bases between. The chain's CDR3 is CASGDAPEQYF. CDR3 nucleotide sequence: TGTGCCAGCGGGGATGCCCCCGAGCAGTACTTC.

Ten or more counts support this clonotype. The chain uses TRBV10-3 and TRBJ1-2; perhaps TRBD1 as D (5 bases). V gave up 2 bases and J gave up 8 bases, with 12 bases separating them. CDR1 and CDR2 (germline): ENHRY, SYGVKD. The CDR3 totals 13 residues. The CDR3 spells CAISEGQGGGYTF. CDR3 in DNA: TGTGCCATCAGTGAGGGTCAGGGTGGAGGCTACACCTTC.

The chain has TRBV27 and TRBJ2-7; D is possibly TRBD2 (6 bases). V lost 5 bases and J lost 7, with 21 bases in between. CDR1 is MNHEY and CDR2 is SMNVEV in the germline V gene (reference sequence). The CDR3 spans 15 residues. CDR3 sequence (DNA): TGTGCCAGCAGTCCCGGGACTTTGCCCTTCAGTGAGCAGTACTTC. Amino acid sequence: CASSPGTLPFSEQYF.

This clonotype was seen a handful of times. This chain connects TRBV10-2 to TRBJ2-2, with D possibly TRBD2 on 5 matching bases. CDR1 is WSHSY and CDR2 is SAAADI in the germline V gene. The CDR3 covers 15 residues. Trimming stripped 6 bases from V and 1 base from J, with 12 bases between. The CDR3 protein is CASSPGFENTGELFF. CDR3 DNA: TGCGCCAGCAGCCCGGGATTTGAGAACACCGGGGAGCTGTTTTTT.

This clonotype was counted a few times. The rearrangement links TRBV18 to TRBJ1-2; the D is unclear. The germline V gene has CDR1 KGHSH and CDR2 LQKENI. The length of the CDR3 is 15 residues. Trimming shortened V by 2 bases and J by 3 bases, and 13 bases separated the two germline ends. CDR3 in DNA: TGTGCCAGCTCACCAGACACTCCAGGAGACTATGGCTACACCTTC. Translated: CASSPDTPGDYGYTF.

Notes on this clonotype: A read error may explain this, as a much larger clone is one base away. This sequence joins TRBV7-2 and TRBJ1-4; D gene unclear. V was cut by 0 bases and J by 8 bases, with 13 bases left in between. This CDR3 is built from 15 residues. Germline lookup yields CDR1 SGHTA and CDR2 FQGNSA. In nucleotides, the CDR3 is TGTGCCAGCAGCTTAGCCCCTACCCCGGAGGAAAAACTGTTTTTT. It translates to CASSLAPTPEEKLFF. Complete variable domain (other parts from reference TRBV7-2 and TRBJ1-4): GAGVSQSPSNKVTEKGKDVELRCDPISGHTALYWYRQSLGQGLEFLIYFQGNSAPDKSGLPSDRFSAERTGGSVSTLTIQRTQQEDSAVYLCASSLAPTPEEKLFFGSGTQLSVL.

This clonotype was seen more than once but under ten times. The chain employs TRBV5-1 and TRBJ2-7; D gene ambiguous. Germline V lookup: CDR1 SGHRS, CDR2 YFSETQ. This CDR3 comprises 13 residues. V gave up 5 bases and J gave up 0 bases, with 9 bases separating them. Here the CDR3 DNA reads TGCGCCAGCAGAGGTGGCATCTCCTACGAGCAGTACTTC. Translating gives CASRGGISYEQYF.

This clonotype was counted many times. The chain carries TRBV6-1 and TRBJ2-7; 14 bases agree with TRBD2. This CDR3 is 14 amino acids long. V was pared by 8 bases and J by 3 bases, with 3 bases of the junction left unmatched. Germline V gene sequence: CDR1 MNHNS, CDR2 SASEGT. The CDR3 reads CASGTSGRYYEQYF. The CDR3 nucleotides read TGTGCCAGCGGGACTAGCGGGAGATACTACGAGCAGTACTTC.

In this sample, this clonotype turned up many times. This chain joins TRBV5-4 and TRBJ1-2; the D gene is possibly TRBD1 (5 bases). V was pared by 4 bases and J by 7 bases, with 14 bases between. This CDR3 has 13 amino acids. Germline CDR1 reads SGHNT; CDR2 reads YYREEE (reference sequence). The CDR3 reads CASSQPGGRGYTF. In DNA, the CDR3 is TGTGCCAGCAGCCAACCGGGGGGACGTGGCTACACCTTC.

A word on this clonotype: One base away lies a much larger clone, so this may be a sequencing read error. This chain links TRBV11-2 with TRBJ1-1, with no clear D. Germline V CDR1 and CDR2: SGHAT, FQNNGV. The CDR3 covers 13 residues. CDR3 sequence reads: CASSLEGRTEDFF. The CDR3 DNA reads TGTGCCAGCAGCTTGGAGGGTCGAACTGAAGATTTCTTT.

This clonotype was recorded a few times. The V call is TRBV14, the J call TRBJ1-6; unclear D gene. From germline, CDR1 is SGHDN and CDR2 FVKESK. Deletions cut 4 bases from V and 11 bases from J, with 21 bases between. This CDR3 has 16 amino acids. Written as DNA, the CDR3 is TGTGCCAGCAGCCGGGAAAGATTCCGAAAAAGCACACCCCTCCACTTT. Protein product: CASSRERFRKSTPLHF.

There are many counts of this clonotype. The J gene is TRBJ2-7, the V gene TRBV27, with a weak D call TRBD2 (6 bases). Trimming shortened V by 3 bases and J by 7 bases, and 7 bases separated the two germline ends. The CDR3 loop spans 11 amino acids. Per germline, CDR1 MNHEY and CDR2 SMNVEV (reference sequence). In DNA, the CDR3 is TGTGCCAGCAGTTTCGGGAGAGAGCAGTACTTC. Protein product: CASSFGREQYF.

This clonotype was seen only once. J is TRBJ1-5 and V is TRBV20-1; weak D call: TRBD1 (5 bases). The CDR3 has 14 amino acids. Germline-derived CDR1 and CDR2 are DFQATT and SNEGSKA (reference sequence). Trimming pared 0 bases from V and 4 bases from J, leaving 10 bases between. The CDR3 nucleotides are TGCAGTGCTAGAGATGGGGGGGGAAATCAGCCCCAGCATTTT. Its protein product is CSARDGGGNQPQHF.

This clonotype was counted at least ten times. The chain uses TRBV28 and TRBJ2-4; D uncertain. CDR3 length: 15 amino acids. The germline gives CDR1 MDHEN, CDR2 SYDVKM. V was pared by 2 bases and J by 8 bases, with 16 bases between. CDR3 sequence reads: CASSLRWPGQDIQYF. DNA for the CDR3: TGTGCCAGCAGTTTAAGGTGGCCAGGTCAGGACATTCAGTACTTC. The full variable domain, its missing parts supplied by reference TRBV28 and TRBJ2-4, is DVKVTQSSRYLVKRTGEKVFLECVQDMDHENMFWYRQDPGLGLRLIYFSYDVKMKEKGDIPEGYSVSREKKERFSLILESASTNQTSMYLCASSLRWPGQDIQYFGAGTRLSVL.

About this clonotype itself: The junction departs from the called germline gene at one end, perhaps through a read error. This chain uses TRBV27 with TRBJ1-1; perhaps TRBD1 as D (6 bases). CDR1 and CDR2 (germline): MNHEY, SMNVEV (reference sequence). CDR3 length: 16 amino acids. Here the CDR3 reads CASSISPTGLNTETFF. CDR3 bases: TGTGCCAGCAGTATTAGCCCGACAGGCTTGAACACTGAAACTTTCTTT.

This chain uses TRBV6-2 or TRBV6-3 with TRBJ1-1, with unresolved D. The ends were cut back, 4 bases at V and 8 bases at J, with 11 bases in the middle. There are 12 residues in the CDR3. The germline V gene encodes CDR1 MNHEY and CDR2 SVGEGT. The CDR3 reads CASSLRYREAFF. The CDR3 DNA reads TGTGCCAGCAGTTTAAGGTACCGCGAAGCTTTCTTT.

This clonotype was detected many times. DNA for the CDR3: TGTGCCAGCAGCTTAAGGGTGTGGGACCGTCTTATCAGGGAGCTGTTTTTT. It yields the protein CASSLRVWDRLIRELFF. The chain is built from TRBV11-2 and TRBJ2-2; D is perhaps TRBD1 or TRBD2 (5 bases each). Germline CDR1 is SGHAT and CDR2 is FQNNGV. Trimming removed 2 bases at V and 9 bases at J, with 22 bases between. The CDR3 is made up of 17 amino acids.

This clonotype was detected many times. The chain carries TRBV7-9 and TRBJ2-7, with 7 positions matching TRBD1. The ends lost 5 bases at V and 5 bases at J; junction bases unmatched: 12. The CDR3 covers 15 residues. CDR1 SEHNR and CDR2 FQNEAQ come from the germline V gene (reference sequence). The CDR3 protein is CASSPPDRVDDEQYF. The CDR3 nucleotides read TGTGCCAGCAGCCCCCCCGACAGGGTTGACGACGAGCAGTACTTC.

This clonotype was counted only a few times. One base away lies a much larger clone, so this may be a sequencing read error. The chain uses TRBV7-2 and TRBJ2-5; D could derive from TRBD1 or TRBD2 (5 bases each). This CDR3 spans 15 amino acids. Germline lookup yields CDR1 SGHTA and CDR2 FQGNSA. CDR3 DNA: TGTGCCGGCAGCTTAGAGGGGAACGGACAAGAGACCCAGTACTTC. Translating it yields CAGSLEGNGQETQYF. Full variable domain (missing parts from reference TRBV7-2 and TRBJ2-5): GAGVSQSPSNKVTEKGKDVELRCDPISGHTALYWYRQSLGQGLEFLIYFQGNSAPDKSGLPSDRFSAERTGGSVSTLTIQRTQQEDSAVYLCAGSLEGNGQETQYFGPGTRLLVL.